This T cell receptor beta chain derives from a study of T cells in Graves' hyperthyroidism and ophthalmopathy. This CDR3 has 18 residues. Trimming at V came to 3 bases and at J to 3 bases, leaving 7 bases not matched to a gene. What was amplified from RNA transcripts were TCR beta CDR3 regions. HTBI primers were employed in a first-round RT-PCR of the TCR CDR3. MiXCR was run by TCRdb on the multiplex PCR reads, yielding one entry per CDR3 protein. The sample holds 300,000 or so distinct CDR3 sequences, around 20% seen once. Newly diagnosed hyperthyroidism patients aged 18 to 65 years had disease lasting under 2 months. Uncontrolled infection, other autoimmune disease, pregnancy or lactation disqualified patients from enrolment. Study conclusions and caveats: Most expanded thyroid clonotypes above 0.001 recurred in blood.

This clonotype was picked up many times. Its matching antigen is unknown. This receptor was taken from a woman between 45 and 65 years old with Graves' hyperthyroidism. The V call is TRBV12-3 or TRBV12-4, the J call TRBJ2-6; 11 bases map to TRBD1. Source material: blood. CDR3 sequence reads: CASSFSGTGGGGANVLTF. In DNA form, the CDR3 reads TGTGCCAGCAGTTTTAGCGGGACAGGGGGAGGTGGGGCCAACGTCCTGACTTTC.